This is a list of T cell receptor beta chains from one sample in a study of a mutant IDH1 vaccine in newly diagnosed glioma. Their antigen targets remain unknown. Clones were read by immunoSEQ multiplex PCR, and TCRdb kept only the in-frame ones, dropping some. The data contain about 32,000 clones, 78% of them singletons. The sequencing used PBMCs, collected from a glioma patient whose treatment included an IDH1 peptide vaccine. All receptors derive from a man aged 30-40 years with glioma. Both conserved end residues are part of each CDR3. The order of the fields is clone size, D gene, V gene, J gene, CDR3 protein, CDR3 DNA. D genes are given only for firm matches. Clone size, where shown, is once, few, many, or a class for clones that have expanded.

clone_size: NA
d_call: TRBD1
v_call: TRBV4-1
j_call: TRBJ2-7
cdr3_aa: CASSPQAAGGRYEQYF
cdr3_nt: TGCGCCAGCAGCCCTCAGGCGGCAGGGGGTAGGTACGAGCAGTACTTC

clone_size: NA
d_call: TRBD1
v_call: TRBV6-1
j_call: TRBJ2-7
cdr3_aa: CASTGTGLDEQYF
cdr3_nt: TGTGCCAGCACTGGGACAGGGTTGGACGAGCAGTACTTC

clone_size: NA
d_call: NA
v_call: TRBV29-1
j_call: TRBJ2-7
cdr3_aa: CSVELDYEQYF
cdr3_nt: TGCAGCGTTGAATTAGACTACGAGCAGTACTTC

clone_size: NA
d_call: NA
v_call: TRBV5-1
j_call: TRBJ2-1
cdr3_aa: CASSLRLGRNDEQFF
cdr3_nt: TGCGCCAGCAGTCTTAGACTAGGAAGGAACGATGAGCAGTTCTTC

clone_size: NA
d_call: NA
v_call: TRBV5-6
j_call: TRBJ1-2
cdr3_aa: CASSLVYSDF
cdr3_nt: TGTGCCAGCAGCTTGGTTTACTCCGACTTC

clone_size: NA
d_call: TRBD1
v_call: TRBV25-1
j_call: TRBJ1-1
cdr3_aa: CASSETGVNSQAFF
cdr3_nt: TGTGCCAGCAGTGAAACAGGGGTGAACAGTCAAGCTTTCTTT

clone_size: NA
d_call: TRBD2
v_call: TRBV5-6
j_call: TRBJ2-7
cdr3_aa: CASSLFTSGGYEQYF
cdr3_nt: TGTGCCAGCAGCTTGTTTACTAGCGGGGGGTACGAGCAGTACTTC

clone_size: NA
d_call: TRBD1
v_call: TRBV6-9
j_call: TRBJ1-5
cdr3_aa: CASSYPRDRDSNQPQHF
cdr3_nt: TGTGCCAGCAGTTATCCACGTGACAGGGATAGCAATCAGCCCCAGCATTTT

clone_size: NA
d_call: NA
v_call: TRBV11-2
j_call: TRBJ2-7
cdr3_aa: CASSLDTDEQYF
cdr3_nt: TGTGCCAGCAGCTTAGATACGGACGAGCAGTACTTC

clone_size: NA
d_call: NA
v_call: TRBV13
j_call: TRBJ2-5
cdr3_aa: CASSPPTQETQYF
cdr3_nt: TGTGCCAGCAGCCCGCCGACACAAGAGACCCAGTACTTC

clone_size: NA
d_call: TRBD2
v_call: TRBV5-1
j_call: TRBJ2-3
cdr3_aa: CASSLERRGGLDTQYF
cdr3_nt: TGCGCCAGCAGCTTGGAGAGACGGGGGGGCTTGGATACGCAGTATTTT

clone_size: few
d_call: NA
v_call: TRBV7-2
j_call: TRBJ1-1
cdr3_aa: CASSLGHSLNTEAFF
cdr3_nt: TGTGCCAGCAGCTTAGGTCACAGCTTGAACACTGAAGCTTTCTTT

clone_size: NA
d_call: NA
v_call: TRBV19
j_call: TRBJ1-5
cdr3_aa: CASSIGRDYSNQPQHF
cdr3_nt: TGTGCCAGTAGTATAGGAAGAGATTATAGCAATCAGCCCCAGCATTTT

clone_size: NA
d_call: NA
v_call: TRBV5-1
j_call: TRBJ2-3
cdr3_aa: CASSLEPQGGTDTQYF
cdr3_nt: TGCGCCAGCAGCTTGGAGCCACAGGGAGGCACAGATACGCAGTATTTT

clone_size: few
d_call: NA
v_call: TRBV9
j_call: TRBJ1-1
cdr3_aa: CASSVAQNTEAFF
cdr3_nt: TGTGCCAGCAGCGTTGCCCAGAACACTGAAGCTTTCTTT

clone_size: NA
d_call: TRBD1
v_call: TRBV6-5
j_call: TRBJ1-2
cdr3_aa: CASSYTTGGIGGYTF
cdr3_nt: TGTGCCAGCAGTTACACAACAGGGGGCATTGGTGGCTACACCTTC

clone_size: NA
d_call: TRBD1
v_call: TRBV27
j_call: TRBJ2-7
cdr3_aa: CASSPSRTGLYEQYF
cdr3_nt: TGTGCCAGCAGTCCCTCGCGGACAGGGCTCTACGAGCAGTACTTC

clone_size: NA
d_call: NA
v_call: TRBV5-4
j_call: TRBJ1-1
cdr3_aa: CAKGEEQRDTEAFF
cdr3_nt: TGTGCCAAGGGGGAGGAGCAAAGGGACACTGAAGCTTTCTTT

clone_size: NA
d_call: NA
v_call: TRBV19
j_call: TRBJ1-5
cdr3_aa: CASSIRPNQPQHF
cdr3_nt: TGTGCCAGTAGTATCCGCCCCAATCAGCCCCAGCATTTT

clone_size: few
d_call: NA
v_call: TRBV2
j_call: TRBJ1-5
cdr3_aa: CASSRDNQPQHF
cdr3_nt: TGTGCCAGCAGTAGGGACAATCAGCCCCAGCATTTT

clone_size: NA
d_call: TRBD1
v_call: TRBV7-2
j_call: TRBJ1-1
cdr3_aa: CASSLGGTGETEAFF
cdr3_nt: TGTGCCAGCAGCTTAGGCGGGACAGGGGAGACTGAAGCTTTCTTT

clone_size: NA
d_call: NA
v_call: TRBV30
j_call: TRBJ2-2
cdr3_aa: CAWSMGAGELFF
cdr3_nt: TGTGCCTGGAGTATGGGAGCCGGGGAGCTGTTTTTT

clone_size: NA
d_call: NA
v_call: TRBV6-5
j_call: TRBJ2-3
cdr3_aa: CASSPTRDTQYF
cdr3_nt: TGTGCCAGCAGTCCCACCCGGGATACGCAGTATTTT

clone_size: NA
d_call: NA
v_call: TRBV19
j_call: TRBJ1-5
cdr3_aa: CASSPLGRASNQPQHF
cdr3_nt: TGTGCCAGTAGCCCCTTAGGGAGGGCTAGCAATCAGCCCCAGCATTTT

clone_size: NA
d_call: NA
v_call: TRBV2
j_call: TRBJ1-2
cdr3_aa: CASTDLDPSRDFSYGYTF
cdr3_nt: TGTGCCAGCACTGACCTGGACCCATCTAGGGATTTTAGCTATGGCTACACCTTC

clone_size: NA
d_call: NA
v_call: TRBV10-3
j_call: TRBJ2-5
cdr3_aa: CAISEGETQYF
cdr3_nt: TGTGCCATCAGTGAAGGGGAGACCCAGTACTTC

clone_size: NA
d_call: NA
v_call: TRBV6-6
j_call: TRBJ1-1
cdr3_aa: CASSYSIGSEAFF
cdr3_nt: TGTGCCAGCAGTTACTCGATAGGGAGTGAAGCTTTCTTT

clone_size: NA
d_call: NA
v_call: TRBV5-1
j_call: TRBJ1-1
cdr3_aa: CASSTRRGAMNTEAFF
cdr3_nt: TGCGCCAGCAGCACCCGGAGAGGGGCGATGAACACTGAAGCTTTCTTT

clone_size: NA
d_call: TRBD2
v_call: TRBV4-3
j_call: TRBJ2-3
cdr3_aa: CASSQTTAGGPDTQYF
cdr3_nt: TGCGCCAGCAGCCAGACAACAGCGGGGGGACCAGATACGCAGTATTTT

clone_size: NA
d_call: NA
v_call: TRBV5-1
j_call: TRBJ1-2
cdr3_aa: CASSLDLGRSHGYTF
cdr3_nt: TGCGCCAGCAGCTTGGATCTAGGGAGGTCCCATGGCTACACCTTC

clone_size: NA
d_call: NA
v_call: TRBV6-5
j_call: TRBJ2-7
cdr3_aa: CASSYSQGGDQYF
cdr3_nt: TGTGCCAGCAGTTACTCACAGGGTGGGGACCAGTACTTC

clone_size: few
d_call: NA
v_call: TRBV5-4
j_call: TRBJ2-2
cdr3_aa: CASSPSPTHTGELFF
cdr3_nt: TGTGCCAGCAGCCCCTCCCCCACACACACCGGGGAGCTGTTTTTT

clone_size: NA
d_call: NA
v_call: TRBV27
j_call: TRBJ2-7
cdr3_aa: CASSFDISSYEQYF
cdr3_nt: TGTGCCAGCAGTTTCGACATTTCCTCCTACGAGCAGTACTTC

clone_size: NA
d_call: TRBD1
v_call: TRBV2
j_call: TRBJ1-1
cdr3_aa: CASRMGQSGTEAFF
cdr3_nt: TGTGCCAGCAGGATGGGACAGTCGGGCACTGAAGCTTTCTTT

clone_size: NA
d_call: NA
v_call: TRBV7-9
j_call: TRBJ2-2
cdr3_aa: CASSPQSNTGELFF
cdr3_nt: TGTGCCAGCAGCCCTCAAAGCAACACCGGGGAGCTGTTTTTT

clone_size: NA
d_call: NA
v_call: TRBV7-2
j_call: TRBJ2-5
cdr3_aa: CASSRLIPQETQYF
cdr3_nt: TGTGCCAGCAGCCGACTAATTCCCCAAGAGACCCAGTACTTC

clone_size: few
d_call: TRBD1
v_call: TRBV10-3
j_call: TRBJ1-2
cdr3_aa: CATFPGQGGYGYTF
cdr3_nt: TGTGCCACCTTTCCGGGACAGGGGGGCTATGGCTACACCTTC

clone_size: NA
d_call: NA
v_call: TRBV5-8
j_call: TRBJ2-2
cdr3_aa: CASSLDRNTGELFF
cdr3_nt: TGTGCCAGCAGCTTGGACAGAAACACCGGGGAGCTGTTTTTT

clone_size: NA
d_call: TRBD1
v_call: TRBV6-5
j_call: TRBJ2-2
cdr3_aa: CASSPGTGGVVELFF
cdr3_nt: TGTGCCAGCAGTCCCGGGACAGGGGGAGTGGTGGAGCTGTTTTTT

clone_size: NA
d_call: NA
v_call: TRBV19
j_call: TRBJ1-1
cdr3_aa: CASNGKGHMNTEAFF
cdr3_nt: TGTGCCAGTAACGGGAAAGGACACATGAACACTGAAGCTTTCTTT

clone_size: NA
d_call: NA
v_call: TRBV5-6
j_call: TRBJ2-7
cdr3_aa: CASTWGDSGYEQYF
cdr3_nt: TGTGCCAGCACCTGGGGGGACAGTGGTTACGAGCAGTACTTC

clone_size: once
d_call: NA
v_call: TRBV7-8
j_call: TRBJ2-7
cdr3_aa: CASSLLVEQYF
cdr3_nt: TGTGCCAGCAGCTTATTGGTCGAGCAGTACTTC

clone_size: once
d_call: NA
v_call: TRBV10-3
j_call: TRBJ2-1
cdr3_aa: CAIKNRDGFSEQFF
cdr3_nt: TGTGCCATCAAGAACCGGGACGGTTTCAGTGAGCAGTTCTTC

clone_size: NA
d_call: TRBD1
v_call: TRBV19
j_call: TRBJ1-5
cdr3_aa: CASSIRTGNQPQHF
cdr3_nt: TGTGCCAGTAGTATCAGGACAGGAAATCAGCCCCAGCATTTT

clone_size: NA
d_call: NA
v_call: TRBV20-1
j_call: TRBJ1-2
cdr3_aa: CSAKADYGYTF
cdr3_nt: TGCAGTGCTAAGGCCGACTATGGCTACACCTTC

clone_size: NA
d_call: NA
v_call: TRBV30
j_call: TRBJ1-4
cdr3_aa: CAWGLGGGGEKLFF
cdr3_nt: TGTGCCTGGGGACTCGGAGGAGGGGGTGAAAAACTGTTTTTT

clone_size: NA
d_call: NA
v_call: TRBV4-1
j_call: TRBJ1-3
cdr3_aa: CASSQEVIQDLGAPIYF
cdr3_nt: TGCGCCAGCAGCCAAGAAGTTATACAGGACCTCGGGGCGCCCATATATTTT

clone_size: once
d_call: TRBD1
v_call: TRBV7-6
j_call: TRBJ2-1
cdr3_aa: CASSFPGQGNEQFF
cdr3_nt: TGTGCCAGCAGCTTCCCGGGACAGGGTAATGAGCAGTTCTTC

clone_size: NA
d_call: NA
v_call: TRBV7-9
j_call: TRBJ1-1
cdr3_aa: CASSVLLSNTEAFF
cdr3_nt: TGTGCCAGCAGCGTTCTCTTATCTAACACTGAAGCTTTCTTT

clone_size: NA
d_call: TRBD1
v_call: TRBV2
j_call: TRBJ2-1
cdr3_aa: CASHRTGDLPFF
cdr3_nt: TGTGCCAGCCACAGGACAGGGGATCTCCCGTTCTTC